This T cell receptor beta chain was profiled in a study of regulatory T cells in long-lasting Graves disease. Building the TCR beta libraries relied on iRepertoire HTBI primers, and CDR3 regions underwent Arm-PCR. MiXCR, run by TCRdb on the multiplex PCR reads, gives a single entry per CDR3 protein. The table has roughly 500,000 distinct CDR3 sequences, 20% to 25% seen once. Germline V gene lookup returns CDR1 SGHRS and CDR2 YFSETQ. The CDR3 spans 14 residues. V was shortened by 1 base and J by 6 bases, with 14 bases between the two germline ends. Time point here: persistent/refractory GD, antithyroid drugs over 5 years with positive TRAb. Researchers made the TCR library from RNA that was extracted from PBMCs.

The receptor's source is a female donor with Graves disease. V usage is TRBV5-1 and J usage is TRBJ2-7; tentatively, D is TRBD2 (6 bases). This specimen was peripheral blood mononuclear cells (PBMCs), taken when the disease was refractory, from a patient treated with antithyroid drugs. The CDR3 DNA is TGCGCCAGCAGCTTGTCCCGGGACTGGATCGAGCAGTACTTC. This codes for CASSLSRDWIEQYF. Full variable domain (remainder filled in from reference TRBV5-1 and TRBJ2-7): KAGVTQTPRYLIKTRGQQVTLSCSPISGHRSVSWYQQTPGQGLQFLFEYFSETQRNKGNFPGRFSGRQFSNSRSEMNVSTLELGDSALYLCASSLSRDWIEQYFGPGTRLTVT.